This T cell receptor (beta chain) was retrieved from a study of blood T cell repertoires in COVID-19. The data were produced by immunoSEQ multiplex PCR, yet TCRdb's version contains in-frame clones alone and is incomplete. The sample shows over 120,000 clones, about 86% of them seen only once. The V end was cut by 0 bases, the J end by 4 bases, with 17 bases between. Germline V gene lookup returns CDR1 SGDLS and CDR2 YYNGEE. This CDR3 is built from 17 residues. Sequencing was done on a sample of PBMCs or T cells enriched from blood (not recorded which). The TCR comes from a man over 45 who had recovered from COVID-19. The chain combines TRBV9 with TRBJ1-5, with D maybe TRBD1 (6 bases). The CDR3 region has the DNA TGTGCCAGCAGCGTAGAGGGGGGGGCAGTTGGTAATCAGCCCCAGCATTTT. Translation: CASSVEGGAVGNQPQHF. The whole variable domain, filled in from reference TRBV9 and TRBJ1-5, reads DSGVTQTPKHLITATGQRVTLRCSPRSGDLSVYWYQQSLDQGLQFLIQYYNGEERAKGNILERFSAQQFPDLHSELNLSSLELGDSALYFCASSVEGGAVGNQPQHFGDGTRLSIL.